Listed here are 22 T cell receptor beta chains from one sample, sequenced in a study of T cell repertoires in cytomegalovirus infection. Antigen specificity for these receptors is unknown. TCRdb reanalysed the reads using MiXCR and keeps one entry per CDR3 protein. The table lists around 120,000 distinct CDR3 sequences, around 25% of them singletons, with 30% to 35% in the top ten. The sequenced sample consisted of PBMCs, sequenced either directly or after in vitro stimulation (not recorded which). The receptors stem from a human donor in good health (CMV status not recorded). Some clones in this sample may be carry-over from other donors' samples.

The chain carries TRBV5-5 and TRBJ1-3, with D unclear. Germline CDR1 and CDR2: SGHKS and YYEKEE (reference sequence). This CDR3 has 13 residues. V was pared by 6 bases and J by 0 bases, with 7 bases between. The CDR3 spells CASMTVSGNTIYF. CDR3 nucleotide sequence: TGTGCCAGCATGACGGTCTCTGGAAACACCATATATTTT.

This clonotype is medium-sized. The chain couples TRBV10-3 to TRBJ1-6; D unresolved. Trimming removed 0 bases at V and 8 bases at J, with 5 bases between. Germline CDR1 and CDR2: ENHRY and SYGVKD. This CDR3 contains 13 residues. CDR3 residues: CAISESLHSPLHF. CDR3 bases: TGTGCCATCAGTGAGTCACTCCATTCACCCCTCCACTTT.

The chain combines TRBV4-2 with TRBJ2-7, with 7 bases fitting TRBD2. The CDR3 extends over 14 amino acids. V trimming: 4 bases; J trimming: 9 bases; junction bases outside the gene matches: 12. CDR1 and CDR2 from the germline V gene are LGHNA and YNFKEQ. The CDR3 sequence is CASSPPQLATAQYF. CDR3 nucleotide sequence: TGTGCCAGCAGCCCCCCCCAACTAGCGACGGCGCAGTACTTC.

The CDR3 nucleotides are TGTGCCAGCAGACCCCGACAGAACACTGAAGCTTTCTTT. Protein: CASRPRQNTEAFF. V gene TRBV5-6 combines with J gene TRBJ1-1; no firm D call. CDR1 SGHDT and CDR2 YYEEEE come from the germline V gene. The CDR3 consists of 13 residues. The V end lost 5 bases, the J end lost 1 base, and 9 bases lay between the germline ends.

The chain uses TRBV20-1 and TRBJ1-1; no reliable D call. In germline, CDR1 is DFQATT, CDR2 SNEGSKA (reference sequence). The CDR3 loop spans 14 amino acids. The germline V and J ends were trimmed by 3 bases and 5 bases, with 16 bases remaining between them. CDR3: CSASVGRLGTEAFF. The CDR3 nucleotides read TGCAGTGCTAGTGTAGGTCGGTTAGGGACTGAAGCTTTCTTT.

The V and J genes are TRBV3-1 and TRBJ2-1; D may be TRBD2 (5 bases). Germline loops: CDR1 LGHDT, CDR2 YNNKEL (reference sequence). CDR3 length: 14 amino acids. The V end was cut by 5 bases, the J end by 7 bases, with 15 bases between. CDR3 nucleotide sequence: TGTGCCAGCAGCTTTTCCTTGGAGCGGAATGAGCAGTTCTTC. It translates to CASSFSLERNEQFF.

This clonotype was counted a few times. The CDR3 reads CASSQGDSRSPLHF. The CDR3 DNA is TGCGCCAGCAGCCAGGGGGACAGCAGATCACCCCTCCACTTT. The V and J genes are TRBV4-3 and TRBJ1-6; TRBD1 aligns across 7 bases. The junction had 6 bases not matched to a gene; V was cut back by 3 bases and J by 10 bases. Per the germline V gene, CDR1 is LGHNA and CDR2 is YSLEER. The CDR3 totals 14 residues.

The sample holds many counts of this clonotype. The V and J genes are TRBV11-3 and TRBJ1-6; 7 positions agree with TRBD1. J was trimmed by 3 bases and V by 0 bases; bases with no gene match: 11. CDR3 length equals 19 residues. The germline V gene has CDR1 SGHNT and CDR2 YENEEA. The CDR3 region is CASSLDQGGSSSYNSPLHF. CDR3 sequence (DNA): TGTGCCAGCAGCTTAGATCAAGGGGGCTCCTCGAGCTATAATTCACCCCTCCACTTT.

There are a few counts of this clonotype. The chain couples TRBV6-1 to TRBJ2-7, with TRBD1 matching 7 bases. The J segment lost 10 bases and the V segment lost 0 bases, leaving 9 bases of the junction unmatched. In germline, CDR1 is MNHNS, CDR2 SASEGT. CDR3 length: 14 residues. The DNA for the CDR3 is TGTGCCAGCAGTGAAGCGACAGGGACAGCTGTTCAGTACGTC. Residues: CASSEATGTAVQYV.

This clonotype was seen a handful of times. This rearrangement joins TRBV7-9 to TRBJ1-1; maybe TRBD1 (5 bases). Trimming shortened V by 3 bases and J by 8 bases, and 10 bases separated the two germline ends. CDR3 length: 12 amino acids. Germline values: CDR1 SEHNR, CDR2 FQNEAQ (reference sequence). As DNA, the CDR3 is TGTGCCAGCAGCTTTGGTGGGGGAGAAGCTTTCTTT. Translating it yields CASSFGGGEAFF.

This clonotype came up a few times. This rearrangement joins TRBV19 to TRBJ2-1; D is undetermined. Trimming took off 5 bases at V and 3 bases at J, with 8 bases between the two ends. The CDR3 length is 13 residues. Germline lookup yields CDR1 LNHDA and CDR2 SQIVND (reference sequence). CDR3 sequence: CASSQQNYNEQFF. The CDR3 nucleotides read TGTGCCAGTAGTCAACAGAACTACAATGAGCAGTTCTTC.

J is TRBJ2-7 and V is TRBV5-4, with 9 bases lining up with TRBD2. Germline V gene sequence: CDR1 SGHNT, CDR2 YYREEE (reference sequence). This CDR3 comprises 15 residues. Trimming cost V 2 bases and J 2 bases; bases outside gene matches: 5. CDR3 amino acids: CASSFSASGTYEQYF. The CDR3 nucleotides read TGTGCCAGCAGCTTTTCGGCTAGCGGGACCTACGAGCAGTACTTC.

This clonotype showed up many times. The genes are TRBV24-1 and TRBJ2-5, with D possibly being TRBD1 (6 bases). Trimming cost V 5 bases and J 2 bases, with 17 bases left between them. The CDR3 is made up of 16 amino acids. CDR1 and CDR2 (germline): KGHDR, SFDVKD. The CDR3 nucleotides are TGTGCCACCAGTGGGTCCAGAGACAGGTTTCAAGAGACCCAGTACTTC. Its protein product is CATSGSRDRFQETQYF.

This clonotype appeared a few times. The chain couples TRBV19 to TRBJ2-7, with a tentative D call TRBD2 (6 bases). This CDR3 comprises 15 residues. Germline values: CDR1 LNHDA, CDR2 SQIVND (reference sequence). V shed 5 bases and J shed 2 bases, with 16 bases lying between them. The CDR3 bases are TGTGCCAGTAGTTTTGTAACGGGAGCTGCCTACGAGCAGTACTTC. This encodes CASSFVTGAAYEQYF.

This chain uses TRBV6-2 or TRBV6-3 with TRBJ2-6; either TRBD1 or TRBD2 may fit D (5 bases each). In germline, CDR1 is MNHEY, CDR2 SVGEGT. This CDR3 spans 20 amino acids. With 0 bases removed from V and 0 bases from J, the gap between germline ends came to 18 bases. The CDR3 loop is CASSYSLGRDTTSGANVLTF. CDR3 nucleotide sequence: TGTGCCAGCAGTTACTCTCTGGGACGAGATACTACCTCTGGGGCCAACGTCCTGACTTTC.

The rearrangement uses TRBV5-1 and TRBJ2-1; D remains unclear. Germline CDR1 reads SGHRS; CDR2 reads YFSETQ. V lost 2 bases, J lost 0 bases, and 12 bases lay in between. The CDR3 runs to 16 residues. Here the CDR3 DNA reads TGCGCCAGCAGCTTTGGAGAAGTAGGCTCCTACAATGAGCAGTTCTTC. It specifies CASSFGEVGSYNEQFF. Supplemented by reference TRBV5-1 and TRBJ2-1, the full variable domain reads KAGVTQTPRYLIKTRGQQVTLSCSPISGHRSVSWYQQTPGQGLQFLFEYFSETQRNKGNFPGRFSGRQFSNSRSEMNVSTLELGDSALYLCASSFGEVGSYNEQFFGPGTRLTVL.

The chain has TRBV6-5 and TRBJ2-3, with a weak D call TRBD1 (8 bases). The CDR3 covers 16 residues. From germline, CDR1 is MNHEY and CDR2 SVGAGI. Between the trimmed V and J ends, which lost 6 bases and 1 base, there was a span of 17 bases. The CDR3 DNA reads TGTGCCAGCAGCCTATTACAGGGGGGGGGCACAGATACGCAGTATTTT. As protein: CASSLLQGGGTDTQYF.

This clonotype was counted ten times or more. The chain joins TRBV7-2 to TRBJ2-7; 7 bases are shared with TRBD2. The V segment lost 4 bases and the J segment 3 bases; nucleotides outside the gene matches: 3. CDR3 length equals 13 residues. Germline CDR1 SGHTA, CDR2 FQGNSA. The CDR3 sequence: CASSSRDYYEQYV. CDR3 coding DNA: TGTGCCAGCAGCTCCCGGGACTACTACGAGCAGTACGTC.

In this sample, this clonotype turned up many times. The chain employs TRBV11-3 and TRBJ2-1; the D gene is possibly TRBD2 (5 bases). The CDR3 is 18 residues long. The V and J ends lost 0 bases and 0 bases respectively, with 15 bases between them. Germline-derived CDR1 and CDR2 are SGHNT and YENEEA. CDR3 in amino acids: CASSLDQGGSSSYNEQFF. CDR3 bases: TGTGCCAGCAGCTTAGACCAAGGCGGGTCGAGCTCCTACAATGAGCAGTTCTTC.

Many counts were recorded for this clonotype. The CDR3 DNA sequence: TGTGCCAGCAGCTTTTCCAGAGAGACCCAGTACTTC. It translates to CASSFSRETQYF. The chain links TRBV7-2 to TRBJ2-5; D not resolved. Germline loops: CDR1 SGHTA, CDR2 FQGNSA. The CDR3 covers 12 residues. Trimming pared 3 bases from V and 4 bases from J, leaving 6 bases between.

The chain combines TRBV5-1 with TRBJ1-1; unclear D gene. Trimming cost V 0 bases and J 4 bases, with 10 bases left between them. This CDR3 has 14 residues. From germline, CDR1 is SGHRS and CDR2 YFSETQ. Here the CDR3 DNA reads TGCGCCAGCAGCTTGGGCAGAACATTCACTGAAGCTTTCTTT. Amino acids: CASSLGRTFTEAFF.

This clonotype showed up many times. The chain links TRBV27 to TRBJ2-1, with 14 bases that match TRBD2. Trimming at V came to 5 bases and at J to 10 bases, leaving 10 bases not matched to a gene. This CDR3 comprises 16 residues. Germline-derived CDR1 and CDR2 are MNHEY and SMNVEV (reference sequence). CDR3 nucleotides: TGTGCCAGCAGTCCGTCCGGGACTAGCGGGAGATGGGAGCAGTTCTTC. Translating it yields CASSPSGTSGRWEQFF.